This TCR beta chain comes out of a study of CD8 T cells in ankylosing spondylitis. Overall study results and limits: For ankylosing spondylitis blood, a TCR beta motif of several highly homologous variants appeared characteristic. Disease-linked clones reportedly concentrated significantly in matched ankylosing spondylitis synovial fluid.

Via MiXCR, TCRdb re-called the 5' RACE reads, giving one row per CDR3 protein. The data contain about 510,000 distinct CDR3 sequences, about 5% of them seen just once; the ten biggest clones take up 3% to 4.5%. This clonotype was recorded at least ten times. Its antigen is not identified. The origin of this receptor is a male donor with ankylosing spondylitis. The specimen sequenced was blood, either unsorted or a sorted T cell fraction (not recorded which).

The CDR3 here is CAISGERWDNEQFF. CDR3 nucleotides: TGTGCCATCAGTGGTGAAAGGTGGGACAATGAGCAGTTCTTC. The chain links TRBV10-3 to TRBJ2-1, with D unclear. Per the germline V gene, CDR1 is ENHRY and CDR2 is SYGVKD. V lost 4 bases and J 5 bases, leaving 12 bases between the germline ends. This CDR3 has 14 residues.